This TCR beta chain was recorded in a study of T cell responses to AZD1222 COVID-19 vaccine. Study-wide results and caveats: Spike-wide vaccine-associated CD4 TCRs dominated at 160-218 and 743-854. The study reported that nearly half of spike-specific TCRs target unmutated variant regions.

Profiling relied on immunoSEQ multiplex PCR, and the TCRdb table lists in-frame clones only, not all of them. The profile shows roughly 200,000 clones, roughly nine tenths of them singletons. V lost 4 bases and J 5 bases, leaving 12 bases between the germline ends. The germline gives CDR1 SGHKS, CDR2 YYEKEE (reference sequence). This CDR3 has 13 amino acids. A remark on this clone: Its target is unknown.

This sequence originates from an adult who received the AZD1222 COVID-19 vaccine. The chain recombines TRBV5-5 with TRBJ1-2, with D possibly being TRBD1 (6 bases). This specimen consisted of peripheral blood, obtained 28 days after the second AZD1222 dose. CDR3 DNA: TGTGCCAGCAGCCGCGGGAGGGGGTATGGCTACACCTTC. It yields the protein CASSRGRGYGYTF.